Reported below is one TCR beta chain. What it binds is not known. Researchers grouped second doses given at about 4 or about 12 weeks into one pool. The table came from immunoSEQ multiplex PCR; TCRdb's copy has only in-frame clones and leaves some out. The table lists approximately 100,000 clones, about 89% of them singletons. V lost 5 bases, J lost 0 bases, and 6 bases lay in between. The CDR3 sequence is 13 residues long. Germline values: CDR1 SEHNR, CDR2 FQNEAQ (reference sequence). The data originate from a study of T cell responses to AZD1222 COVID-19 vaccine. Notes on the study in general: The study reported that nearly half of spike-specific TCRs target unmutated variant regions. Two AZD1222 doses significantly raised spike-specific TCR breadth and depth over controls. Repertoires were collected only later (after the peak T cell response had occurred).

The chain uses TRBV7-9 and TRBJ2-3, with D possibly TRBD2 on 6 matching bases. This sample comprised peripheral blood, obtained 28 days after the second AZD1222 dose. The receptor was isolated from an adult who received the AZD1222 COVID-19 vaccine. Here the CDR3 DNA reads TGTGCCAGCAGCCGGGGGAGCACAGATACGCAGTATTTT. Its protein is CASSRGSTDTQYF.